One sample yielded the 5 T cell receptor beta chains listed below, sequenced in a study of blood T cells in healthy people across ages (dated by TCRdb to between 2014 and 2017). Library generation was performed with 5' RACE. A second PCR of roughly 7 to 11 cycles was performed with a sample-barcoded 5' primer and a J-beta primer mix. TCRdb cleaned the public reads at Q25 with fastp, built clones with MiXCR and kept in-frame beta chains. Records with the same CDR3 protein are collapsed into one entry carrying the most frequent genes and DNA. Within this sample are 1.5 million to 2 million distinct CDR3 sequences, with about two fifths of them counted one time only. The ten largest clones represent roughly 24% of the sample. Sequences were obtained from blood. The receptors originated from a human donor in good health.

Ten or more counts support this clonotype. This chain uses TRBV5-1 with TRBJ2-1; D may be TRBD1 or TRBD2 (5 bases each). V lost 0 bases to trimming and J lost 4 bases, with 8 bases between them. CDR3 size: 14 residues. Germline CDR1 reads SGHRS; CDR2 reads YFSETQ. CDR3 in amino acids: CASSLGEGYNEQFF. CDR3 coding DNA: TGCGCCAGCAGCTTGGGAGAGGGGTACAATGAGCAGTTCTTC. Complete variable domain (other parts from reference TRBV5-1 and TRBJ2-1): KAGVTQTPRYLIKTRGQQVTLSCSPISGHRSVSWYQQTPGQGLQFLFEYFSETQRNKGNFPGRFSGRQFSNSRSEMNVSTLELGDSALYLCASSLGEGYNEQFFGPGTRLTVL.

The genes are TRBV6-5 and TRBJ1-2; the match to TRBD1 covers 7 bases. This CDR3 has 16 amino acids. V shed 0 bases and J 4 bases; nucleotides not matched to a gene: 8. Germline loops: CDR1 MNHEY, CDR2 SVGAGI. CDR3 sequence: CASSYSSGQVIYGYTF. The CDR3 bases are TGTGCCAGCAGTTACTCGAGCGGACAGGTCATCTATGGCTACACCTTC.

This sequence joins TRBV7-2 and TRBJ2-1; TRBD2 aligns across 10 bases. The CDR3 covers 15 residues. Germline assignment: CDR1 SGHTA and CDR2 FQGNSA. The ends lost 0 bases at V and 13 bases at J; junction bases unmatched: 9. Here the CDR3 reads CASSLAGTSVSEQFF. In DNA, the CDR3 is TGTGCCAGCAGCTTAGCGGGGACTAGCGTGAGTGAACAGTTCTTC.

This clonotype was picked up a small number of times. The CDR3 coding sequence is TGCGCCAGCAGCCAAGATTGGGGGGGGGGCTCCTACAATGAGCAGTTCTTC. Its protein is CASSQDWGGGSYNEQFF. This sequence joins TRBV4-1 and TRBJ2-1; 7 bases fit TRBD2. With 0 bases clipped from V and 0 bases from J, the junction kept 5 bases outside the gene matches. CDR3 size: 17 residues. In germline, CDR1 is MGHRA, CDR2 YSYEKL.

This clonotype appeared a few times. The rearrangement uses TRBV7-2 and TRBJ1-6; 7 positions match TRBD1. Per germline, CDR1 SGHTA and CDR2 FQGNSA. CDR3 length: 13 residues. The J segment lost 18 bases and the V segment lost 5 bases, leaving 13 bases of the junction unmatched. The CDR3 sequence is CASSAAGGNLSHF. The CDR3, as DNA: TGTGCCAGCAGCGCTGCAGGGGGAAACCTCTCCCACTTT.